The 4 T cell receptor beta chains given below trace back to one sample, sequenced in a study of cytomegalovirus exposure and HLA in healthy donors. PCR was performed using 60 Vbeta and 13 Jbeta primers. The repertoire was sequenced with immunoSEQ multiplex PCR; TCRdb's copy has only in-frame clones and lacks some. The sample has 200,000 or so clones, around four fifths seen once. Sequenced input: PBMCs. These receptors originate from a male donor in good health and CMV-seronegative.

This chain links TRBV6-1 with TRBJ2-5; TRBD1 matches 8 bases. The CDR3 has 16 residues. CDR1 and CDR2 from the germline V gene are MNHNS and SASEGT. V lost 3 bases to trimming and J lost 4 bases; unmatched junction nucleotides: 10. The DNA for the CDR3 is TGTGCCAGCAGTGACACCGGGACAGGAGTGATAGAGACCCAGTACTTC. It is translated as CASSDTGTGVIETQYF.

The chain carries TRBV27 and TRBJ2-1, with a tentative D call TRBD2 (6 bases). This CDR3 spans 17 amino acids. Germline CDR1 reads MNHEY; CDR2 reads SMNVEV (reference sequence). Trimming took 8 bases from V and 1 from J, leaving 21 bases between them. The CDR3 nucleotides read TGTGCCAGCGAAGAGATAAAAGGCGGAGGGTCCTACAATGAGCAGTTCTTC. Residues: CASEEIKGGGSYNEQFF.

The rearrangement joins TRBV5-1 to TRBJ2-5; 9 nucleotides match TRBD2. V gave up 4 bases and J gave up 4 bases; unmatched junction bases: 11. Looked up from germline, CDR1 is SGHRS and CDR2 is YFSETQ. The length of the CDR3 is 16 residues. The CDR3 DNA reads TGCGCCAGCAGCCCGGGGACTAGCACTAAGTTAGAGACCCAGTACTTC. Encoded protein: CASSPGTSTKLETQYF.

The genes are TRBV5-1 and TRBJ2-1; 7 positions match TRBD1. This CDR3 is 15 amino acids long. The junction had 8 bases not matched to a gene; V was cut back by 4 bases and J by 4 bases. The germline V gene has CDR1 SGHRS and CDR2 YFSETQ. Here the CDR3 reads CASSRSTGKYNEQFF. DNA for the CDR3: TGCGCCAGCAGCCGATCGACAGGGAAATACAATGAGCAGTTCTTC.